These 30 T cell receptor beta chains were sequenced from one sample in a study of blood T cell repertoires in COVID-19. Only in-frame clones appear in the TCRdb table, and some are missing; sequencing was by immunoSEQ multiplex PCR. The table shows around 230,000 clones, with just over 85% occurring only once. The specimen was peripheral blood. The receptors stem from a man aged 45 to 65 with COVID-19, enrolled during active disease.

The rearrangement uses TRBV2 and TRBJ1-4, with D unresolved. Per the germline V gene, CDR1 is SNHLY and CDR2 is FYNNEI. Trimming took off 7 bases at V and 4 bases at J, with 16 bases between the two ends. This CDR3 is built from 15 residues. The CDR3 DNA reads TGTGCCAGCATTAGCAGAAGATCCGATAATGAAAAACTGTTTTTT. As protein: CASISRRSDNEKLFF.

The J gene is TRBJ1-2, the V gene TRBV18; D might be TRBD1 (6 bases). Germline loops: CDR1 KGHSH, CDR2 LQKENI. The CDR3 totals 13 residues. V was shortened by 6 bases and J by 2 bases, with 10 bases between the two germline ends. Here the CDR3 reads CASSAGTNYGYTF. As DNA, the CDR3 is TGTGCCAGCTCGGCCGGGACAAACTATGGCTACACCTTC.

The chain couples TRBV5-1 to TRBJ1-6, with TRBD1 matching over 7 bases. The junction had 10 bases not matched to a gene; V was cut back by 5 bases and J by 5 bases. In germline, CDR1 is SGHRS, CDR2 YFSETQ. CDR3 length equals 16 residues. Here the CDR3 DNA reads TGCGCCAGCAGGTACAGAGGGGGCGAGGATAATTCACCCCTCCACTTT. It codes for CASRYRGGEDNSPLHF.

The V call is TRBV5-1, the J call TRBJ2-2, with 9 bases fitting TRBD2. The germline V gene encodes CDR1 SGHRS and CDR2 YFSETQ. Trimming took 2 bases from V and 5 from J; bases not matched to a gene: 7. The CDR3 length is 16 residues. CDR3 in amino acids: CASSFGTSGLTGELFF. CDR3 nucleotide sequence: TGCGCCAGCAGCTTTGGCACTAGCGGGTTGACCGGGGAGCTGTTTTTT.

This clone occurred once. CDR3 amino acids: CASSGTSYEQYF. In DNA, the CDR3 is TGCGCCAGCAGCGGAACTAGCTACGAGCAGTACTTC. This chain links TRBV5-1 with TRBJ2-7; D is perhaps TRBD2 (5 bases). V shed 4 bases and J shed 3 bases, with 8 bases lying between them. The CDR3 extends over 12 amino acids. Per germline, CDR1 SGHRS and CDR2 YFSETQ.

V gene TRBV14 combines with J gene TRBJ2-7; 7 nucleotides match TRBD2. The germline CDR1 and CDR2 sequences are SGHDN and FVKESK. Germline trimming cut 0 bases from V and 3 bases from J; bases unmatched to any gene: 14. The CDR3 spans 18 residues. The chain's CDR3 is CASSQDLSFGASGYEQYF. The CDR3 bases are TGTGCCAGCAGCCAAGATCTAAGTTTTGGGGCTAGCGGCTACGAGCAGTACTTC.

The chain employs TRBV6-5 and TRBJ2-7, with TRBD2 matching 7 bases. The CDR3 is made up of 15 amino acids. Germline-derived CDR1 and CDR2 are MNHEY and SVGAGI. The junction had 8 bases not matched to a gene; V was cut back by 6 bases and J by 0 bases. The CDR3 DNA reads TGTGCCAGCAGATACCTCGGGGGGAGCTCCTACGAGCAGTACTTC. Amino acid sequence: CASRYLGGSSYEQYF.

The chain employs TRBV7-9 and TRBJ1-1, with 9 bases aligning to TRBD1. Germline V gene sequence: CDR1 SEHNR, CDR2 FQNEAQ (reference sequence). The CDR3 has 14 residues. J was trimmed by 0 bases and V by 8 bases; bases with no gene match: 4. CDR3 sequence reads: CASEQGAVNTEAFF. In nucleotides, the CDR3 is TGTGCCAGCGAACAGGGGGCTGTGAACACTGAAGCTTTCTTT.

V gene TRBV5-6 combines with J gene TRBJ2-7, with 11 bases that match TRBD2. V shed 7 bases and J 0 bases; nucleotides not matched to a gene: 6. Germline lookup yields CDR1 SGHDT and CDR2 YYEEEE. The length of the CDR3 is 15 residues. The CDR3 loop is CASEIAGGISYEQYF. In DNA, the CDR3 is TGTGCCAGCGAGATAGCGGGAGGGATCTCCTACGAGCAGTACTTC.

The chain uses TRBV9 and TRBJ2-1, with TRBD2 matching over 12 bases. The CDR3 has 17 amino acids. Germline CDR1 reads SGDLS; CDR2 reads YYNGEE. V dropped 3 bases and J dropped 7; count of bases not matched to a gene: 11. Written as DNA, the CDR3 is TGTGCCAGCAGCGCCGAGCCCGGACTAGCGGGAACAAATGAGCAGTTCTTC. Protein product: CASSAEPGLAGTNEQFF.

As DNA, the CDR3 is TGTGCCAGCAATCCGGGACAGGGGTTCGCTGGAAACACCATATATTTT. Translated: CASNPGQGFAGNTIYF. The rearrangement uses TRBV6-6 and TRBJ1-3; 10 bases line up with TRBD1. The CDR3 is made up of 16 amino acids. Germline trimming cut 7 bases from V and 2 bases from J; bases unmatched to any gene: 8. CDR1 and CDR2 (germline): MNHNY, SVGAGI (reference sequence).

The CDR3 loop reads CASSQGQEANYGYTF. DNA of the CDR3: TGTGCCAGCAGCCAAGGCCAGGAAGCTAACTATGGCTACACCTTC. J is TRBJ1-2 and V is TRBV4-2, with D unclear. Germline CDR1 and CDR2: LGHNA and YNFKEQ. CDR3 length equals 15 residues. V lost 1 base and J 0 bases, leaving 9 bases between the germline ends.

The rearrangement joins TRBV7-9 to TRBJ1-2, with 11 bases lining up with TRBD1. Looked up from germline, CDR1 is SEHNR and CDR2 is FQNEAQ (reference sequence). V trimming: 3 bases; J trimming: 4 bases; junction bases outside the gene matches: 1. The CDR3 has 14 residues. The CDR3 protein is CASSLGTGGYGYTF. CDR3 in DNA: TGTGCCAGCAGCTTGGGGACAGGGGGCTATGGCTACACCTTC.

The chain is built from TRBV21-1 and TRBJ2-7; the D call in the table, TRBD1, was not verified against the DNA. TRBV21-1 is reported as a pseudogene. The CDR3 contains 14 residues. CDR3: CASSKVKGTYEQYF. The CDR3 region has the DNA TGTGCCAGCAGCAAAGTGAAGGGGACCTACGAGCAGTACTTC.

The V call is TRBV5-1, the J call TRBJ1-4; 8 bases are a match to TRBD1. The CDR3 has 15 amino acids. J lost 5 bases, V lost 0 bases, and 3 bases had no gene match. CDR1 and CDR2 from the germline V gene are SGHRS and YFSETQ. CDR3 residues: CASSLGDRKNEKLFF. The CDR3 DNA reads TGCGCCAGCAGCTTGGGGGACAGGAAAAATGAAAAACTGTTTTTT.

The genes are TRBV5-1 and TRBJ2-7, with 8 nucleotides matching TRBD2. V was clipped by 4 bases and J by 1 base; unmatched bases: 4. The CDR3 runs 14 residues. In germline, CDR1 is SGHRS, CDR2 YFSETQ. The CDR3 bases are TGCGCCAGCAGCGATAGCGGGGAGTCCTACGAGCAGTACTTC. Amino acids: CASSDSGESYEQYF.

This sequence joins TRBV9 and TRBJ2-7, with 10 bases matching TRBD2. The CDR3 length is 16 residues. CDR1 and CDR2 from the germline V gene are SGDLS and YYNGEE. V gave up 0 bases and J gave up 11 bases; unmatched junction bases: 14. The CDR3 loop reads CASSVVIAGGQMGEYF. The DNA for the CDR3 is TGTGCCAGCAGCGTAGTCATAGCGGGAGGACAAATGGGGGAGTACTTC. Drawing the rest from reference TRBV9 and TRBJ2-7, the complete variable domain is DSGVTQTPKHLITATGQRVTLRCSPRSGDLSVYWYQQSLDQGLQFLIQYYNGEERAKGNILERFSAQQFPDLHSELNLSSLELGDSALYFCASSVVIAGGQMGEYFGPGTRLTVT.

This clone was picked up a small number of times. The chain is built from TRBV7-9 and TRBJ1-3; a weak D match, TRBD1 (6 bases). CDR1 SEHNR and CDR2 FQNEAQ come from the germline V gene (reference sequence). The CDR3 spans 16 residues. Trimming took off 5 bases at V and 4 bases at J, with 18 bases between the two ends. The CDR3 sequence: CASSTSIWTEGNTIYF. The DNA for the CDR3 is TGTGCCAGCAGCACCTCCATTTGGACAGAAGGAAACACCATATATTTT.

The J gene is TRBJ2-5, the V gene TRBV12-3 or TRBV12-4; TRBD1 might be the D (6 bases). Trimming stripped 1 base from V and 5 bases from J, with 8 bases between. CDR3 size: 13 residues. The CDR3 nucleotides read TGTGCCAGCAGTTTAGGGGACAAGGAGACCCAGTACTTC. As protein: CASSLGDKETQYF.

Here the CDR3 reads CASRVSRDTQYF. As DNA, the CDR3 is TGCGCCAGCAGGGTCTCTAGAGATACGCAGTATTTT. The V and J genes are TRBV10-2 and TRBJ2-3; D unresolved. This CDR3 region has 12 residues. Trimming took 6 bases from V and 5 from J, leaving 9 bases between them. CDR1 and CDR2 (germline): WSHSY, SAAADI.

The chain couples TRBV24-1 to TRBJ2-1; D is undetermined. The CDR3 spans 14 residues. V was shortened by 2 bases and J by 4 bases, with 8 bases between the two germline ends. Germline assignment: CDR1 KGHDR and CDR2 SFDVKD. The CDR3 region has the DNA TGTGCCACCAGTGATTCGATTAGATACAATGAGCAGTTCTTC. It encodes CATSDSIRYNEQFF.

The CDR3 DNA reads as TGTGCCAGCAGCTTAGAGCCCCAGGGTGGGGGGGCTTTCTTT. Amino acids: CASSLEPQGGGAFF. The chain links TRBV7-7 to TRBJ1-1; D might be TRBD1 (5 bases). Germline lookup yields CDR1 SSHAT and CDR2 FNYEAQ (reference sequence). V was trimmed by 1 base and J by 11 bases, leaving 17 bases between them. This CDR3 contains 14 residues.

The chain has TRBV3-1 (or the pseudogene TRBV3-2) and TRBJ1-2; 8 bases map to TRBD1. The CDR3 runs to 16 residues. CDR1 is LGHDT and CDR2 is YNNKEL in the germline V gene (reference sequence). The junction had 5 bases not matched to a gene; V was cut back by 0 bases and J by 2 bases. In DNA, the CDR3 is TGTGCCAGCAGCCAAGATGGGAGGGACAGGAACTATGGCTACACCTTC. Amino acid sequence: CASSQDGRDRNYGYTF.

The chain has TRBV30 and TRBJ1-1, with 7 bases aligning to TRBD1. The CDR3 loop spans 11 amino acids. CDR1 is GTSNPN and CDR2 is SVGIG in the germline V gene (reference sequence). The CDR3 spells CGGGAGTEAFF. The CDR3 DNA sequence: TGTGGAGGGGGCGCGGGAACTGAAGCTTTCTTT.

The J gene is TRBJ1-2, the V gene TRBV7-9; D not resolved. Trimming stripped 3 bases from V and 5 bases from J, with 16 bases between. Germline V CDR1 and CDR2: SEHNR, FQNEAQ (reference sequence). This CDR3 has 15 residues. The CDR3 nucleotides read TGTGCCAGCAGCTTTTCCGATGTAACTACTTATGGCTACACCTTC. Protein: CASSFSDVTTYGYTF.

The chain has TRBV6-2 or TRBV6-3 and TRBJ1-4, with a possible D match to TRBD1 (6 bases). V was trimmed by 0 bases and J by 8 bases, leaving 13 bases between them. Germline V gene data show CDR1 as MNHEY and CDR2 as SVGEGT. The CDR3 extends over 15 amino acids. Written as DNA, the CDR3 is TGTGCCAGCAGTTACTCGGGACATCGGATGGAAAAACTGTTTTTT. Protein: CASSYSGHRMEKLFF.

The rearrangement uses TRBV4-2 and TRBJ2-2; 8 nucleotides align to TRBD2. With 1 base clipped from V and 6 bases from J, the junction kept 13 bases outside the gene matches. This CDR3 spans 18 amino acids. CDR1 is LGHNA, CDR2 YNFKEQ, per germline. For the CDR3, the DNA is TGTGCCAGCAGCCAAGCGGGGAGGACTAGCCAGCGGGCCGGGGAGCTGTTTTTT. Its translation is CASSQAGRTSQRAGELFF.

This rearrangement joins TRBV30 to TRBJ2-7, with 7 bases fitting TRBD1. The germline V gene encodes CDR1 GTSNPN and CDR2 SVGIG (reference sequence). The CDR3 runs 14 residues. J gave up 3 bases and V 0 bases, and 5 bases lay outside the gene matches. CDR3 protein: CAWSVPGGIYEQYF. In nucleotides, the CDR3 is TGTGCCTGGAGTGTTCCAGGGGGTATCTACGAGCAGTACTTC.

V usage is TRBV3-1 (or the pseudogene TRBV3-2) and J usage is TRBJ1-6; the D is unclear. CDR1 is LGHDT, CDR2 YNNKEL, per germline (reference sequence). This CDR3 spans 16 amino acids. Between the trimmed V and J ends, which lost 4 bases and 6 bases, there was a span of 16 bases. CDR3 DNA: TGTGCCAGCAGCCCTCTTAGCCCAGATTTTAATTCACCCCTCCACTTT. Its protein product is CASSPLSPDFNSPLHF.

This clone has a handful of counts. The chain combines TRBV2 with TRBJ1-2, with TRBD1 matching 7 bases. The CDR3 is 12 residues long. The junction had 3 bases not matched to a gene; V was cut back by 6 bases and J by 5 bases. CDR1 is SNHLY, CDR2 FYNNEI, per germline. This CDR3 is CASRGTEYGYTF. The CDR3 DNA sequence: TGTGCCAGCAGGGGGACAGAGTATGGCTACACCTTC. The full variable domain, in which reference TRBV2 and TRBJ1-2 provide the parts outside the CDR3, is EPEVTQTPSHQVTQMGQEVILRCVPISNHLYFYWYRQILGQKVEFLVSFYNNEISEKSEIFDDQFSVERPDGSNFTLKIRSTKLEDSAMYFCASRGTEYGYTFGSGTRLTVV.